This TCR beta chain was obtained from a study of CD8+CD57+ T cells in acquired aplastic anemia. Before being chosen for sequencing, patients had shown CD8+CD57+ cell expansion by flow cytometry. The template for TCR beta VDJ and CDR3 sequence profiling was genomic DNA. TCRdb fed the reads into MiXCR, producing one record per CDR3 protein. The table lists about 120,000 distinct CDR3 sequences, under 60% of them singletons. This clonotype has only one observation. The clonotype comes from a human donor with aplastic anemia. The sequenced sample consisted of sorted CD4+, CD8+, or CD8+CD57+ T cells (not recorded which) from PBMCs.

CDR3 in amino acids: CASSLRPNEKLFF. The CDR3 bases are TGTGCCAGTAGTCTGCGCCCTAATGAAAAACTGTTTTTT. This chain uses TRBV19 with TRBJ1-4; D uncertain. The CDR3 contains 13 residues. V lost 5 bases, J lost 3 bases, and 7 bases lay in between. Germline V CDR1 and CDR2: LNHDA, SQIVND (reference sequence).